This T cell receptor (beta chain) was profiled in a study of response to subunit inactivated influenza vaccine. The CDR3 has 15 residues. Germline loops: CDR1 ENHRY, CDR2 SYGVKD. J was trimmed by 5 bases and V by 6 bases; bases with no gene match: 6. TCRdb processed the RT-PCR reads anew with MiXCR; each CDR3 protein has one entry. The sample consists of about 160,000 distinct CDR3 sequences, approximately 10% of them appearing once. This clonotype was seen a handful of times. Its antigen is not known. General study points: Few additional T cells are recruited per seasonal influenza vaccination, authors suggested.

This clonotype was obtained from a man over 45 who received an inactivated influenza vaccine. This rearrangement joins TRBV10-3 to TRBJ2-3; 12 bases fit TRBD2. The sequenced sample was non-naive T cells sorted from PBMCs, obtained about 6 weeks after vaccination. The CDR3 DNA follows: TGTGCCATCAGGGAACTAGCGGGAGGAAAAGATACGCAGTATTTT. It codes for CAIRELAGGKDTQYF.